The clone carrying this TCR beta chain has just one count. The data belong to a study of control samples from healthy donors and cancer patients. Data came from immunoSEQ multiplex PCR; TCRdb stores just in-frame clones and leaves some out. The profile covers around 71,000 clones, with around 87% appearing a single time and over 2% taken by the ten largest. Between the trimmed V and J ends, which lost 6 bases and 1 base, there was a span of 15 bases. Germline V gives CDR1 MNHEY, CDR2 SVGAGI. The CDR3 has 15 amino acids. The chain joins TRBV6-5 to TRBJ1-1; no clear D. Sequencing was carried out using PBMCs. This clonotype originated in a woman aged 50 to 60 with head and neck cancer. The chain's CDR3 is CASSQRFMGNTEAFF. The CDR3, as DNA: TGTGCCAGCAGCCAGCGGTTCATGGGGAACACTGAAGCTTTCTTT.